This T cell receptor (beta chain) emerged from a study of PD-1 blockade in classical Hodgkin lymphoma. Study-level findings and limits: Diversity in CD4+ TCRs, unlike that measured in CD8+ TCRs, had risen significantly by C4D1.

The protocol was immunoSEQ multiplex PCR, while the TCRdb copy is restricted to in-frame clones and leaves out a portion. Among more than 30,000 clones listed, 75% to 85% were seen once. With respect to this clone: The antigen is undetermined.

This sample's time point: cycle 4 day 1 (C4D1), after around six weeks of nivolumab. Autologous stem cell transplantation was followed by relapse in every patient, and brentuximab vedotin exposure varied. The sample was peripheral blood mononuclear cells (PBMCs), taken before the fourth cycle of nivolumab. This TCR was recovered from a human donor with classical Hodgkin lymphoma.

The CDR3 DNA reads as TGTGCCTGGGGACAGGTAGCCAAAAACATTCAGTACTTC. This sequence encodes CAWGQVAKNIQYF. The chain employs TRBV30 and TRBJ2-4; 7 bases agree with TRBD1. This CDR3 has 13 residues. Germline CDR1 reads GTSNPN; CDR2 reads SVGIG (reference sequence). V was clipped by 5 bases and J by 0 bases; unmatched bases: 1.